These 2 T cell receptor beta chains were all obtained from the same sample, sequenced in a study of breast tumors, draining lymph nodes, adjacent tissues. Axillary draining lymph nodes of breast cancer patients supplied the node samples. TCRdb passed the multiplex PCR reads through MiXCR, listing each CDR3 protein once. The repertoire consists of some 97,000 distinct CDR3 sequences, with around 20% occurring once and the leading ten covering less than 1.5%. The sample consisted of axillary lymph node tissue. These receptors all come from a female donor with breast cancer. Some clones in this sample may be carry-over from other donors' samples.

This clonotype came up many times. The gene calls are TRBV7-9 and TRBJ1-4; D is undetermined. Trimming cost V 5 bases and J 7 bases, with 5 bases left between them. The CDR3 spans 11 residues. Germline V gene sequence: CDR1 SEHNR, CDR2 FQNEAQ (reference sequence). The chain's CDR3 is CASSGSEKLFF. The CDR3 DNA sequence: TGTGCCAGCAGCGGTAGTGAAAAACTGTTTTTT.

This chain links TRBV7-9 with TRBJ2-1, with a weak D call TRBD2 (6 bases). The CDR3 has 17 amino acids. V was shortened by 6 bases and J by 1 base, with 19 bases between the two germline ends. Germline V CDR1 and CDR2: SEHNR, FQNEAQ (reference sequence). CDR3: CASRPQVAAGSYNEQFF. The CDR3 bases are TGTGCCAGCAGACCCCAGGTGGCAGCGGGTTCCTACAATGAGCAGTTCTTC.